This T cell receptor (beta chain) originates from a study of radiotherapy plus CTLA-4 blockade in lung cancer. The overall study: Across the patients, objective responses occurred in about 19%, and disease control in roughly 33%.

Focal radiation with ipilimumab CTLA-4 blockade was given to patients with chemo-refractory metastatic non-small-cell lung cancer. Per the germline V gene, CDR1 is SEHNR and CDR2 is FQNEAQ (reference sequence). The CDR3 consists of 14 residues. With 6 bases removed from V and 5 bases from J, the gap between germline ends came to 13 bases. Repertoires were generated with immunoSEQ multiplex PCR, while TCRdb's copy carries only in-frame clones and drops some. This sample has around 72,000 clones; roughly 78% occur once, and the top ten carry 7.1%. Study-wide findings and caveats: Blood-borne expansion of tumor-derived TCR clones followed radiotherapy plus ipilimumab.

Details on this clone: Its specificity is unknown.

The receptor was derived from a human donor with non-small cell lung cancer who had a complete response to radiotherapy plus ipilimumab. The sequenced sample was peripheral blood, obtained from a patient treated with radiotherapy plus ipilimumab. The genes are TRBV7-9 and TRBJ2-2; tentatively, D is TRBD2 (5 bases). This CDR3 is CASSQQLATGELFF. Written as DNA, the CDR3 is TGTGCCAGCAGTCAACAGCTAGCAACCGGGGAGCTGTTTTTT.